The 19 T cell receptor beta chains below all came from one sample that was sequenced in a study of blood T cell repertoires in COVID-19. Sequencing used immunoSEQ multiplex PCR; TCRdb keeps in-frame clones, though not all of them. The sample has some 330,000 clones; more than 85% are singletons. Sequences were obtained from PBMCs or T cells enriched from blood (not recorded which). The receptor source for this set is a woman aged 25 to 39 who had recovered from COVID-19.

This chain joins TRBV4-1 and TRBJ2-1; maybe TRBD2 (5 bases). Germline-derived CDR1 and CDR2 are MGHRA and YSYEKL. The V end was cut by 1 base, the J end by 2 bases, with 12 bases between. There are 16 residues in the CDR3. The CDR3 loop is CASSQGVAKAYNEQFF. As DNA, the CDR3 is TGCGCCAGCAGCCAAGGGGTAGCGAAGGCCTACAATGAGCAGTTCTTC.

The chain couples TRBV7-2 to TRBJ2-1; 11 bases line up with TRBD1. After removal of 3 bases from V and 9 bases from J, the junction contained 4 bases not matched to a gene. The CDR3 is 14 amino acids. CDR1 is SGHTA and CDR2 is FQGNSA in the germline V gene. CDR3 sequence reads: CASSFGQGASEQFF. The CDR3 DNA follows: TGTGCCAGCAGCTTCGGACAGGGGGCTAGTGAGCAGTTCTTC. Together with reference TRBV7-2 and TRBJ2-1, the CDR3 gives the full variable domain: GAGVSQSPSNKVTEKGKDVELRCDPISGHTALYWYRQSLGQGLEFLIYFQGNSAPDKSGLPSDRFSAERTGGSVSTLTIQRTQQEDSAVYLCASSFGQGASEQFFGPGTRLTVL.

The chain employs TRBV18 and TRBJ2-3, with D perhaps matching TRBD2 (6 bases). This CDR3 comprises 12 residues. Germline lookup yields CDR1 KGHSH and CDR2 LQKENI. V was cut by 6 bases and J by 10 bases, with 14 bases left in between. The CDR3 bases are TGTGCCAGCTCCCTGGGACTTAACGCGCAGTATTTT. Translated: CASSLGLNAQYF.

The chain uses TRBV19 and TRBJ2-4; possible D gene TRBD2, 7 bases. V shed 3 bases and J shed 3 bases, with 15 bases lying between them. Looked up from germline, CDR1 is LNHDA and CDR2 is SQIVND (reference sequence). This CDR3 spans 16 amino acids. CDR3 amino acids: CASSMREGGGKNIQYF. As DNA, the CDR3 is TGTGCCAGTAGTATGAGGGAGGGGGGAGGCAAAAACATTCAGTACTTC.

The V gene is TRBV5-8, the J gene TRBJ1-5; TRBD1 is a possible D gene (6 bases). CDR1 and CDR2 (germline): SGHTS, YDEGEE. Trimming left V 5 bases short and J 7 bases short, with 10 bases between. This CDR3 region has 12 residues. This chain's CDR3 is CASSFGGQPQHF. In DNA, the CDR3 is TGTGCCAGCAGTTTTGGGGGCCAGCCCCAGCATTTT.

In its sample, this clone was seen a few times. CDR3 sequence reads: CASSPEAYEQYF. The CDR3 nucleotides are TGCGCCAGCAGCCCGGAGGCCTACGAGCAGTACTTC. V gene TRBV5-1 combines with J gene TRBJ2-7; D perhaps matches TRBD2 (5 bases). The germline V gene has CDR1 SGHRS and CDR2 YFSETQ. The CDR3 length is 12 residues. Trimming stripped 4 bases from V and 2 bases from J, with 7 bases between.

This clone was seen a single time. Here the CDR3 DNA reads TGTGCCAGCAACCACAGGGGGCTTAACTATGGCTACACCTTC. Amino acids: CASNHRGLNYGYTF. The gene calls are TRBV5-6 and TRBJ1-2, with 9 positions matching TRBD1. The CDR3 is 14 residues long. Losses at the gene ends were 6 bases for V and 1 base for J; bases not matched to a gene: 4. The V gene's germline CDR1 is SGHDT and CDR2 YYEEEE. Looking up the rest from reference TRBV5-6 and TRBJ1-2 gives the full variable domain: DAGVTQSPTHLIKTRGQQVTLRCSPKSGHDTVSWYQQALGQGPQFIFQYYEEEERQRGNFPDRFSGHQFPNYSSELNVNALLLGDSALYLCASNHRGLNYGYTFGSGTRLTVV.

The chain employs TRBV24-1 and TRBJ2-3; 7 bases are a match to TRBD1. V lost 7 bases to trimming and J lost 6 bases; unmatched junction nucleotides: 6. Germline loops: CDR1 KGHDR, CDR2 SFDVKD. This CDR3 has 13 amino acids. CDR3 sequence reads: CATRGQGVDTQYF. The DNA of the CDR3 is TGTGCCACCAGGGGCCAGGGGGTGGATACGCAGTATTTT.

This chain connects TRBV7-3 to TRBJ2-1; 8 nucleotides line up with TRBD2. V gave up 5 bases and J gave up 6 bases; unmatched junction bases: 9. This CDR3 has 15 amino acids. Germline CDR1 and CDR2: SGHTA and FQGTGA. The CDR3 loop is CASSLTGLDFNEQFF. CDR3 coding DNA: TGTGCCAGCAGCCTGACGGGACTAGACTTCAATGAGCAGTTCTTC. Drawing the rest from reference TRBV7-3 and TRBJ2-1, the complete variable domain is GAGVSQTPSNKVTEKGKYVELRCDPISGHTALYWYRQSLGQGPEFLIYFQGTGAADDSGLPNDRFFAVRPEGSVSTLKIQRTERGDSAVYLCASSLTGLDFNEQFFGPGTRLTVL.

As to this clone: The identical CDR3 is also encoded by other nucleotide sequences in the sample. This rearrangement joins TRBV7-2 to TRBJ1-1; D is undetermined. The CDR3 covers 14 residues. Germline V lookup: CDR1 SGHTA, CDR2 FQGNSA. V lost 6 bases to trimming and J lost 0 bases, with 11 bases between them. In DNA, the CDR3 is TGTGCCAGCAGTCTCACGGGTATGAACACTGAAGCTTTCTTT. Its protein is CASSLTGMNTEAFF.

This chain uses TRBV28 with TRBJ1-4; D is unresolved. Per the germline V gene, CDR1 is MDHEN and CDR2 is SYDVKM. The CDR3 runs 16 residues. The ends were cut back, 2 bases at V and 0 bases at J, with 10 bases in the middle. CDR3 sequence reads: CASSLTTGATNEKLFF. In DNA form, the CDR3 reads TGTGCCAGCAGTTTAACCACCGGGGCAACTAATGAAAAACTGTTTTTT. Supplemented by reference TRBV28 and TRBJ1-4, the full variable domain reads DVKVTQSSRYLVKRTGEKVFLECVQDMDHENMFWYRQDPGLGLRLIYFSYDVKMKEKGDIPEGYSVSREKKERFSLILESASTNQTSMYLCASSLTTGATNEKLFFGSGTQLSVL.

This clone was detected only once. This chain connects TRBV7-9 to TRBJ2-1, with no clear D. Germline values: CDR1 SEHNR, CDR2 FQNEAQ (reference sequence). CDR3 length: 12 amino acids. Trimming stripped 7 bases from V and 2 bases from J, with 6 bases between. The CDR3 region is CASIQTYNEQFF. The CDR3 nucleotides are TGTGCCAGCATTCAGACCTACAATGAGCAGTTCTTC.

This clone was counted once. The genes are TRBV29-1 and TRBJ1-6; D perhaps matches TRBD1 (5 bases). Germline V CDR1 and CDR2: SQVTM, ANQGSEA. V was shortened by 4 bases and J by 14 bases, with 18 bases between the two germline ends. The CDR3 runs 13 residues. This CDR3 reads CSVAVEGSRALHF. The CDR3 bases are TGCAGCGTTGCGGTGGAGGGGTCGAGGGCCCTCCACTTT.

V gene TRBV27 combines with J gene TRBJ1-6; TRBD1 agrees at 9 bases. The junction had 6 bases not matched to a gene; V was cut back by 6 bases and J by 9 bases. Germline loops: CDR1 MNHEY, CDR2 SMNVEV (reference sequence). The CDR3 loop spans 14 amino acids. As DNA, the CDR3 is TGTGCCAGCAGGTGGACAGGGGAAAGTTCACCCCTCCACTTT. This translates into CASRWTGESSPLHF.

The chain links TRBV30 to TRBJ2-7; 7 nucleotides line up with TRBD1. Looked up from germline, CDR1 is GTSNPN and CDR2 is SVGIG (reference sequence). The CDR3 length is 13 residues. With V trimmed by 5 bases and J by 3 bases, 7 bases remained unmatched. CDR3: CAWDTTGVYEQYF. The CDR3 coding sequence is TGTGCCTGGGATACAACAGGGGTCTACGAGCAGTACTTC. The variable domain in full, completed from reference TRBV30 and TRBJ2-7, reads SQTIHQWPATLVQPVGSPLSLECTVEGTSNPNLYWYRQAAGRGLQLLFYSVGIGQISSEVPQNLSASRPQDRQFILSSKKLLLSDSGFYLCAWDTTGVYEQYFGPGTRLTVT.

Worth noting for this clone: The same CDR3 can be traced to other DNA sequences in this sample. The V call is TRBV18, the J call TRBJ1-1, with TRBD1 matching over 9 bases. The ends lost 4 bases at V and 1 base at J; junction bases unmatched: 1. This CDR3 comprises 14 residues. The germline V gene has CDR1 KGHSH and CDR2 LQKENI. The CDR3 nucleotides are TGTGCCAGCTCACTGGGACAGGGGAACACTGAAGCTTTCTTT. Encoded protein: CASSLGQGNTEAFF. Together with reference TRBV18 and TRBJ1-1, the CDR3 gives the full variable domain: NAGVMQNPRHLVRRRGQEARLRCSPMKGHSHVYWYRQLPEEGLKFMVYLQKENIIDESGMPKERFSAEFPKEGPSILRIQQVVRGDSAAYFCASSLGQGNTEAFFGQGTRLTVV.

The chain's CDR3 is CSAGQGTSYNEQFF. For the CDR3, the DNA is TGCAGCGCAGGACAGGGGACCTCCTACAATGAGCAGTTCTTC. The chain carries TRBV29-1 and TRBJ2-1; TRBD1 aligns across 9 bases. The CDR3 runs to 14 residues. Per the germline V gene, CDR1 is SQVTM and CDR2 is ANQGSEA. Unmatched junction bases numbered 4, after V lost 7 bases and J lost 0 bases.

The V call is TRBV3-1 (or the pseudogene TRBV3-2), the J call TRBJ1-2; no definite D call. Trimming took 0 bases from V and 1 from J, leaving 12 bases between them. There are 16 residues in the CDR3. Germline CDR1 is LGHDT and CDR2 is YNNKEL (reference sequence). CDR3 amino acids: CASSQDHNSFNYGYTF. CDR3 DNA sequence: TGTGCCAGCAGCCAAGATCATAACAGCTTTAACTATGGCTACACCTTC.

The chain carries TRBV28 and TRBJ2-2; TRBD1 matches 9 bases. V dropped 6 bases and J dropped 4; count of bases not matched to a gene: 3. Germline assignment: CDR1 MDHEN and CDR2 SYDVKM. The CDR3 runs to 14 residues. The CDR3 DNA sequence: TGTGCCAGCAGGGGACAGGGATTCACCGGGGAGCTGTTTTTT. It translates to CASRGQGFTGELFF. The full variable domain, completed using reference TRBV28 and TRBJ2-2, is DVKVTQSSRYLVKRTGEKVFLECVQDMDHENMFWYRQDPGLGLRLIYFSYDVKMKEKGDIPEGYSVSREKKERFSLILESASTNQTSMYLCASRGQGFTGELFFGEGSRLTVL.